The clone carrying this TCR beta chain was counted a few times. Trimming removed 5 bases from V and 5 bases from J; junction bases left unmatched: 7. Germline CDR1 and CDR2: SGHTA and FQGTGA. CDR3 length: 14 amino acids. Authors' data handling: Reference gene primer amplification gave nucleated cell count estimates. Sequenced by immunoSEQ multiplex PCR; TCRdb stores in-frame clones only, minus some. That table gives V, J and clone size, and the DNA gave D and trimming. Of about 180,000 clones listed, approximately 86% were seen once; the top ten hold over 7%. This sample stems from a study of blood T cell repertoires in COVID-19. Study information: Whether acute or convalescent, the COVID-19 samples came from the United States, Italy and Spain. From T cells, B-cell-depleted T cells, or PBMCs came the material, which was cDNA or gDNA.

This TCR was sampled from a man aged 45-65 years with active or convalescent COVID-19. The sequencing input was peripheral blood. The chain recombines TRBV7-3 with TRBJ1-1, with 8 bases matching TRBD1. The DNA for the CDR3 is TGTGCCAGCAGCGACACAGGGGGATGGACTGAAGCTTTCTTT. Protein product: CASSDTGGWTEAFF.